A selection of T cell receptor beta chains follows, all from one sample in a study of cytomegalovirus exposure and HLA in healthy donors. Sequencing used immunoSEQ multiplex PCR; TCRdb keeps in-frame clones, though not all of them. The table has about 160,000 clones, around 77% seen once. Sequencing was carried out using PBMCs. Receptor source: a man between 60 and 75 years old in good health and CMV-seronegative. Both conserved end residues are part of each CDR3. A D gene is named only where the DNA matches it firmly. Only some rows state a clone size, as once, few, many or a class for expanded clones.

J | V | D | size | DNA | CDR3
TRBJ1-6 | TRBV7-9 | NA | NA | TGTGCCAGCAGCTTAGTTGGTCGAGCCGTGTTT | CASSLVGRAVF
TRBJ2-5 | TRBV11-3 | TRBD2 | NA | TGTGCCAGCAGCCCCCGGGCTAGCGGGGGCCAAGAGACCCAGTACTTC | CASSPRASGGQETQYF
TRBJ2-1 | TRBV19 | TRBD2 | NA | TGTGCCAGTAGACTAGCGGGAGTTGAATACAATGAGCAGTTCTTC | CASRLAGVEYNEQFF
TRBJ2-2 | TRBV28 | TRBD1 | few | TGTGCCGGACAGGGGTACACCGGGGAGCTGTTTTTT | CAGQGYTGELFF
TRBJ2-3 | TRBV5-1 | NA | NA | TGCGCCAGCAGCTTGGCTGGTGGCAGTCCTAGCACAGATACGCAGTATTTT | CASSLAGGSPSTDTQYF
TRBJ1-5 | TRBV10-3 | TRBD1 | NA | TGTGCCATCGGGACAGGTGATCAGCCCCAGCATTTT | CAIGTGDQPQHF
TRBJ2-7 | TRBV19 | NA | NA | TGTGCCAGTAGTGGACTACCGAGCTCCTACGAGCAGTACTTC | CASSGLPSSYEQYF
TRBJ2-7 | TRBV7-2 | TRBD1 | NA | TGTGCCAGCAGCTTAGCCAGGGGGAGCTCCTACGAGCAGTACTTC | CASSLARGSSYEQYF
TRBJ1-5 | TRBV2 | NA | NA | TGTGCCAGCAGTGAGTTTGGTCCGGGGGGAATCAATCAGCCCCAGCATTTT | CASSEFGPGGINQPQHF
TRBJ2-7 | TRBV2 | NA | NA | TGTGCCAGCAGTCCGAGAAGGGAAAGGGCGGGGGAGCAGTACTTC | CASSPRRERAGEQYF
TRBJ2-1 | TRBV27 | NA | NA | TGTGCCAGCAGTTTAACCCCTCCCACACAGGGATTCTACAATGAGCAGTTCTTC | CASSLTPPTQGFYNEQFF
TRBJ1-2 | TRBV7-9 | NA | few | TGTGCCAGCAGCTTAGGGGACACGATGGCTAGCTATGGCTACACCTTC | CASSLGDTMASYGYTF
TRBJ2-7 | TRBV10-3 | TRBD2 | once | TGTGCCATCTCGCCGGGACTAGCGACCGAGCAGTACTTC | CAISPGLATEQYF
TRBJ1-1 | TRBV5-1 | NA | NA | TGCGCCAGCAGCTTGGTACTTATGAACACTGAAGCTTTCTTT | CASSLVLMNTEAFF
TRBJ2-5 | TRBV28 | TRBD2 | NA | TGTGCCAGCAAGAACGGGGGGGGACGAGAGACCCAGTACTTC | CASKNGGGRETQYF
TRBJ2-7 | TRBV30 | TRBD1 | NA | TGTGCCTGGAGTGCCGGGACAGGAGACTACGAGCAGTACTTC | CAWSAGTGDYEQYF
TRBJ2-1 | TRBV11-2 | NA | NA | TGTGCCAGCAACCGAGAGGGCTATAGAGCTGATGAGCAGTTCTTC | CASNREGYRADEQFF
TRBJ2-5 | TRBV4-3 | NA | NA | TGCGCCAGCAGCCAAAGCCCTAGCGAGACCCAGTACTTC | CASSQSPSETQYF
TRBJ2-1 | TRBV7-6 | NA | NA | TGTGCCAGCAGTCGCTACTCGGAGGAGCAGTTCTTC | CASSRYSEEQFF
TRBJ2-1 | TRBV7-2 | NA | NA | TGTGCCAGCAGCTTAGCTGCAGGTTACAATGAGCAGTTCTTC | CASSLAAGYNEQFF
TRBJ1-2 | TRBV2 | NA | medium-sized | TGTGCCAGCAGTGTTGCGCGGCACTATGGCAACACCTTC | CASSVARHYGNTF
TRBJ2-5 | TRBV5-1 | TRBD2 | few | TGCGCCAGCAGCTTAGGGATAGCGGGAGCGGGAGAGACCCAGTACTTC | CASSLGIAGAGETQYF
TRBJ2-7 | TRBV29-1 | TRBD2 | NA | TGCAGCGTTGAGCCTAGCGGGGGACAACTCTACGAGCAGTACTTC | CSVEPSGGQLYEQYF
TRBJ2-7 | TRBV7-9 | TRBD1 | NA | TGTGCCAGCAGCACAGGACAGGGGTACGAGCAGTACTTC | CASSTGQGYEQYF
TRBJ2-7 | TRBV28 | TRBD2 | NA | TGTGCCAGCAAAGGACTAGCGGGTCGTCCCTACGAGCAGTACTTC | CASKGLAGRPYEQYF
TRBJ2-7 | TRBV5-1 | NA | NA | TGCGCCAGCAGCTTTCCAGGGGGGTACGAGCAGTACTTC | CASSFPGGYEQYF
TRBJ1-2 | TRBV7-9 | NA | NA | TGTGCCAGCAGCTTTACTGAGTTCTATGGCTACACCTTC | CASSFTEFYGYTF
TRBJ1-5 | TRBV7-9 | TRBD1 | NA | TGTTCCAGCAGCTTACCAAGGGGGCTACGAACAAATCAGCCCCAGCATTTT | CSSSLPRGLRTNQPQHF
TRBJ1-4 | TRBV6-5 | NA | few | TGTGCCAGCAGTTACGTGGGGACTCCTAATGAAAAACTGTTTTTT | CASSYVGTPNEKLFF
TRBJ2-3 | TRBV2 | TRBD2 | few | TGTGCCAGCAGTTCGCCCGACATTGGGACTAGCGGGGGGGCAGCAGATACGCAGTATTTT | CASSSPDIGTSGGAADTQYF
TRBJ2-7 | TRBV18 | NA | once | TGTGCCAGCTCACCACGGGATGTAAATTGGGCCCGGGGCTACGAGCAGTACTTC | CASSPRDVNWARGYEQYF
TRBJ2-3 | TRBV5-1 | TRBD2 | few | TGCGCCAGCGGGGGACTAGCGCAAAGCACAGATACGCAGTATTTT | CASGGLAQSTDTQYF
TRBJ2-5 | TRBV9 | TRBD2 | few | TGTGCCAGCAGCACCGGACTAGCGGGAGGGGTTCAAGAGACCCAGTACTTC | CASSTGLAGGVQETQYF
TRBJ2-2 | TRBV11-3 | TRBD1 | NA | TGTGCCAGCAGCCGAGGGCGCAGGGGGCGCCCCGCCGGGGAGCTGTTTTTT | CASSRGRRGRPAGELFF
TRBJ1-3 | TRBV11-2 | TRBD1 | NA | TGTGCCAGCAGCCTCAACCGGGACAGGGCATTTCGGTCTGGAAACACCATATATTTT | CASSLNRDRAFRSGNTIYF
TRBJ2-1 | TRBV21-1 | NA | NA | TGTGCCAGCAAACCGGGACAGGGGGATTCCGAGCAGTTCTTC | CASKPGQGDSEQFF
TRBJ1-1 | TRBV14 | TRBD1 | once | TGTGCCAGCAGCCAAGATACGGGACAGGGGAACACTGAAGCTTTCTTT | CASSQDTGQGNTEAFF
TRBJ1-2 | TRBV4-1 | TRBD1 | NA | TGCGCCAGCAGCCAAGATGGGGAACAGAGACAGGGGGGTGGCTACACCTTC | CASSQDGEQRQGGGYTF
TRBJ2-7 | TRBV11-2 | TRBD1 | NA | TGTGCCAGCAGCTCCCGGGACAGGGGGCTTTACGAGCAGTACTTC | CASSSRDRGLYEQYF
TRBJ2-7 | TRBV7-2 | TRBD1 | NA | TGTGCCAGCAGCCGCTACAGGGACAGGGGTCGGAACGAGCAGTACTTC | CASSRYRDRGRNEQYF
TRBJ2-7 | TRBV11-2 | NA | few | TGTGCCAGCAGCCTCGAGCGGCACTTGGCGGGATCGGGCTACGAGCAGTACTTC | CASSLERHLAGSGYEQYF
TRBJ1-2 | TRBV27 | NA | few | TGTGCCAGCAGTCCCCGGGGAGGGGGTGGCTATGGCTACACCTTC | CASSPRGGGGYGYTF
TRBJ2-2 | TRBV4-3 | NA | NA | TGCGCCAGCAGCCCCGACAGGACAAGGAACACCGGGGAGCTGTTTTTT | CASSPDRTRNTGELFF
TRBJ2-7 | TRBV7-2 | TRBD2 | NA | TGTGCCAGCAGCTCCAGTAGCGGGAGTTCCTACGAGCAGTACTTC | CASSSSSGSSYEQYF
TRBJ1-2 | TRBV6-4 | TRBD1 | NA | TGTGCCAGCGGGTGGGACAGGGCCGTAACCTTC | CASGWDRAVTF
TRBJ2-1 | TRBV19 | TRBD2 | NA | TGTGCCAGTAGTGCCCGGACTAGTCCGGGCAATGAGCAGTTCTTC | CASSARTSPGNEQFF
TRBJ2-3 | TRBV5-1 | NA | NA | TGCGCCAGCAGCTTGGACAGCGGTCCGCCCACAGATACGCAGTATTTT | CASSLDSGPPTDTQYF
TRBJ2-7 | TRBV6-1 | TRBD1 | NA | TGTGCCAGCAGTCCTTGGACAGGGGCCTACGAGCAGTACTTC | CASSPWTGAYEQYF
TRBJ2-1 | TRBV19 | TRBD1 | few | TGTGCCAGTAGTAGCGAGACAGGGGTCTACAATGAGCAGTTCTTC | CASSSETGVYNEQFF
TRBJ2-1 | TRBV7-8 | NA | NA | TGTGCCAGCAGCTTACGTGTCAGTCTGTACTCCTACAATGAGCAGTTCTTC | CASSLRVSLYSYNEQFF
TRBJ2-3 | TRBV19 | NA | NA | TGTGCCAGTAGTCCCGGGGCCCGGAGGGCGGGAAGCGTATGGTCCGCAGATACGCAGTATTTT | CASSPGARRAGSVWSADTQYF